Described below is a single T cell receptor (beta chain) sequence and its context. The sample belongs to a study of cytomegalovirus exposure and HLA in healthy donors. 13 Jbeta primers and 60 Vbeta primers were used for the PCR. Assay: immunoSEQ multiplex PCR; the TCRdb copy retains only in-frame clones and omits some. The table shows around 150,000 clones, with about two thirds occurring only once. The donors (healthy individuals) were bone marrow donors. The source material was PBMCs. This sequence originates from a man aged 60 to 75 in good health and CMV-seronegative.

This chain's CDR3 is CASSPGQGGETQYF. The CDR3, as DNA: TGTGCCAGCTCACCTGGACAGGGTGGGGAGACCCAGTACTTC. The chain has TRBV18 and TRBJ2-5; the match to TRBD1 covers 8 bases. The CDR3 is 14 amino acids. V was pared by 3 bases and J by 5 bases, with 5 bases of the junction left unmatched. Germline assignment: CDR1 KGHSH and CDR2 LQKENI.